This T cell receptor (beta chain) was sequenced in a study of T-cell reconstitution after alpha-beta-depleted transplantation in children. Notes on the study in general: About two months after transplant, alpha-beta T cells reportedly came from several hundred expanded graft clones. Surviving recipient T cells and thymic progenitors underlay high day-60 TCRbeta diversity in some patients.

The table lists this clonotype with many counts. The target antigen is unknown. V was clipped by 1 base and J by 3 bases, with 10 bases between them. Germline CDR1 is SQVTM and CDR2 is ANQGSEA. The CDR3 sequence is 13 residues long. Molecular barcoding with unique molecular identifiers was used for the TCRbeta library. TCRdb reprocessed the PCR reads with MiXCR, giving one entry per CDR3 protein. The sample records approximately 300,000 distinct CDR3 sequences, roughly 12% being singletons. The rearrangement links TRBV29-1 to TRBJ2-7; D not resolved. The receptor's source is a male patient aged 2 to 10 who had a stem cell transplant for chronic granulomatous disease, so the T cells may come from the graft donor. The sample was peripheral blood, taken 180 days after TCRalphabeta/CD19-depleted stem cell transplant. The CDR3 DNA sequence: TGCAGCGTTGAAGTCCCCAGAAACTACGAGCAGTACTTC. It encodes CSVEVPRNYEQYF.